A single sample is the source of the 8 T cell receptor beta chains below, sequenced in a study of a mutant IDH1 vaccine in newly diagnosed glioma. The time point was: week 5, during vaccination. All doses held 300 ug of mutant IDH1 20-mer peptide, with topical imiquimod. Libraries were prepared by immunoSEQ multiplex PCR; TCRdb keeps only in-frame clonotypes and omits some of them. Of more than 55,000 clones listed, around 82% were seen once; the top ten hold 3.1%. These receptors are not linked to any known antigen. Sequencing used PBMCs, obtained from a glioma patient whose treatment included an IDH1 peptide vaccine. Every receptor here comes from a woman in her late teens or twenties with glioma. Some clones in this sample may be carry-over from other donors' samples.

This clone was recorded once. CDR3 DNA sequence: TGTGCCAGCAGCTTGGACGGGTCCTACGAGCAGTACTTC. Translation: CASSLDGSYEQYF. The chain has TRBV5-6 and TRBJ2-7; D ambiguous. Germline V gene lookup returns CDR1 SGHDT and CDR2 YYEEEE. CDR3 length equals 13 residues. V shed 0 bases and J shed 1 base, with 5 bases lying between them.

J is TRBJ2-5 and V is TRBV7-2; D gene uncertain. This CDR3 spans 14 amino acids. Germline values: CDR1 SGHTA, CDR2 FQGNSA. Trimming took 1 base from V and 4 from J, leaving 10 bases between them. CDR3 coding DNA: TGTGCCAGCAGCTTAGAGGGCCCCCCAGAGACCCAGTACTTC. It codes for CASSLEGPPETQYF. The full variable domain, completed using reference TRBV7-2 and TRBJ2-5, is GAGVSQSPSNKVTEKGKDVELRCDPISGHTALYWYRQSLGQGLEFLIYFQGNSAPDKSGLPSDRFSAERTGGSVSTLTIQRTQQEDSAVYLCASSLEGPPETQYFGPGTRLLVL.

This clone came up a few times. The rearrangement links TRBV7-8 to TRBJ1-1; D perhaps matches TRBD1 (5 bases). CDR1 is SGHVS, CDR2 FQNEAQ, per germline. The CDR3 contains 16 residues. Trimming left V 5 bases short and J 0 bases short, with 16 bases between. The CDR3 loop is CASSRNRPTMNTEAFF. The CDR3, as DNA: TGTGCCAGCAGCCGGAACAGGCCAACAATGAACACTGAAGCTTTCTTT.

The chain recombines TRBV6-5 with TRBJ1-5; 7 bases are a match to TRBD1. The CDR3 is made up of 14 amino acids. CDR1 is MNHEY and CDR2 is SVGAGI in the germline V gene. With 2 bases clipped from V and 7 bases from J, the junction kept 5 bases outside the gene matches. Written as DNA, the CDR3 is TGTGCCAGCAGTTACGGGGCAGGGGGACAGCCCCAGCATTTT. This sequence encodes CASSYGAGGQPQHF.

The chain employs TRBV5-4 and TRBJ1-1, with 11 bases matching TRBD1. Trimming removed 3 bases from V and 5 bases from J; junction bases left unmatched: 3. The germline V gene has CDR1 SGHNT and CDR2 YYREEE (reference sequence). This CDR3 has 14 residues. CDR3 protein: CASSSGQGGTEAFF. In DNA form, the CDR3 reads TGTGCCAGCAGCTCGGGACAGGGGGGGACTGAAGCTTTCTTT.

This rearrangement joins TRBV6-5 to TRBJ1-2; D may be TRBD1 (5 bases). V was trimmed by 5 bases and J by 8 bases, leaving 12 bases between them. The CDR3 sequence is 12 residues long. The germline gives CDR1 MNHEY, CDR2 SVGAGI. The CDR3 DNA sequence: TGTGCCAGCAGTCTAGGGACGGCCGGCTACACCTTC. It specifies CASSLGTAGYTF.

The CDR3 bases are TGTGCCAGCAGCGTAGCGGGAAGCACAGATACGCAGTATTTT. Residues: CASSVAGSTDTQYF. V usage is TRBV9 and J usage is TRBJ2-3; D possibly corresponds to TRBD2 (5 bases). The germline gives CDR1 SGDLS, CDR2 YYNGEE. Trimming removed 0 bases from V and 0 bases from J, with 5 bases in between. There are 14 residues in the CDR3.

This chain links TRBV10-3 with TRBJ1-2; no clear D gene. The V and J ends lost 6 bases and 4 bases respectively, with 15 bases between them. This CDR3 is built from 14 residues. CDR1 ENHRY and CDR2 SYGVKD come from the germline V gene. This chain's CDR3 is CAIRGASTSYGYTF. The CDR3 DNA sequence: TGTGCCATCAGAGGCGCCAGCACCTCCTATGGCTACACCTTC.